The 16 T cell receptor beta chains given below trace back to one sample, sequenced in a study of T cell responses to AZD1222 COVID-19 vaccine. This table comes from immunoSEQ multiplex PCR, and its TCRdb copy is limited to in-frame clones, with some not included. Among hundreds of thousands of clones listed, 90% to 95% were seen once. The specimen was peripheral blood, collected 28 days after the second AZD1222 dose. Source of these receptors: an adult who received the AZD1222 COVID-19 vaccine.

The V and J genes are TRBV9 and TRBJ1-3; the D gene is possibly TRBD1 (6 bases). Germline CDR1 and CDR2: SGDLS and YYNGEE. Trimming took 0 bases from V and 0 from J, leaving 19 bases between them. This CDR3 comprises 19 residues. CDR3 protein: CASSVGRGHLSSSGNTIYF. CDR3 coding DNA: TGTGCCAGCAGCGTAGGAAGGGGACACCTTTCGAGCTCTGGAAACACCATATATTTT.

V and J are TRBV28 and TRBJ1-3; D is unclear. Trimming removed 3 bases from V and 3 bases from J, with 9 bases in between. Germline V gene lookup returns CDR1 MDHEN and CDR2 SYDVKM. The CDR3 is 14 residues long. The CDR3 bases are TGTGCCAGCAGTTTGTCGAGACGTGGAAACACCATATATTTT. Amino acids: CASSLSRRGNTIYF.

The J gene is TRBJ2-1, the V gene TRBV9, with 9 bases aligning to TRBD1. The CDR3 loop spans 16 amino acids. In germline, CDR1 is SGDLS, CDR2 YYNGEE. The V gene end was trimmed by 3 bases and the J gene end by 4 bases; junction bases not matched to a gene: 8. CDR3 DNA: TGTGCCAGCAGCGCCGATGGGGGACAGGGATACAATGAGCAGTTCTTC. As protein: CASSADGGQGYNEQFF.

The rearrangement joins TRBV3-1 (or the pseudogene TRBV3-2) to TRBJ2-5; D may be TRBD1 (5 bases). The V gene's germline CDR1 is LGHDT and CDR2 YNNKEL (reference sequence). Trimming removed 4 bases from V and 7 bases from J, with 19 bases in between. This CDR3 is 15 amino acids long. CDR3 amino acids: CASSLTQGPRLTQYF. CDR3 nucleotide sequence: TGTGCCAGCAGCCTAACCCAGGGCCCGAGGTTGACCCAGTACTTC.

The chain has TRBV6-5 and TRBJ1-5; a weak D match, TRBD1 (6 bases). The germline V gene encodes CDR1 MNHEY and CDR2 SVGAGI. V was clipped by 6 bases and J by 5 bases, with 11 bases between them. The CDR3 has 13 amino acids. CDR3 bases: TGTGCCAGCAGACTAGGACAGTATCAGCCCCAGCATTTT. Residues: CASRLGQYQPQHF.

The chain combines TRBV18 with TRBJ2-2; no definite D call. Germline lookup yields CDR1 KGHSH and CDR2 LQKENI. Trimming stripped 4 bases from V and 0 bases from J, with 6 bases between. The CDR3 contains 14 residues. The DNA for the CDR3 is TGTGCCAGCTCACGCTTGGCGAACACCGGGGAGCTGTTTTTT. Protein: CASSRLANTGELFF. Combining the CDR3 with reference TRBV18 and TRBJ2-2 gives the whole variable domain NAGVMQNPRHLVRRRGQEARLRCSPMKGHSHVYWYRQLPEEGLKFMVYLQKENIIDESGMPKERFSAEFPKEGPSILRIQQVVRGDSAAYFCASSRLANTGELFFGEGSRLTVL.

This chain joins TRBV19 and TRBJ2-7; 9 positions match TRBD2. The CDR3 sequence is 16 residues long. Unmatched junction bases numbered 10, after V lost 3 bases and J lost 4 bases. Germline assignment: CDR1 LNHDA and CDR2 SQIVND (reference sequence). DNA for the CDR3: TGTGCCAGTAGTATTGGACTAGCGTCCCGAGGATACGAGCAGTACTTC. It encodes CASSIGLASRGYEQYF.

The chain couples TRBV5-6 to TRBJ2-7; 11 bases are shared with TRBD1. This CDR3 spans 14 amino acids. The germline gives CDR1 SGHDT, CDR2 YYEEEE. V gave up 6 bases and J gave up 3 bases; unmatched junction bases: 5. The CDR3 protein is CASTRGTGGYEQYF. CDR3 DNA: TGTGCCAGCACCAGGGGGACAGGGGGCTACGAGCAGTACTTC.

The chain combines TRBV3-1 (or the pseudogene TRBV3-2) with TRBJ2-5; perhaps TRBD2 as D (6 bases). The CDR3 totals 15 residues. Germline V gene sequence: CDR1 LGHDT, CDR2 YNNKEL (reference sequence). With 1 base removed from V and 3 bases from J, the gap between germline ends came to 12 bases. CDR3 region: CASSQGVASEETQYF. CDR3 in DNA: TGTGCCAGCAGCCAAGGGGTCGCTAGCGAAGAGACCCAGTACTTC.

The chain recombines TRBV6-6 with TRBJ2-7, with unresolved D. Trimming shortened V by 0 bases and J by 2 bases, and 8 bases separated the two germline ends. Looked up from germline, CDR1 is MNHNY and CDR2 is SVGAGI (reference sequence). The CDR3 is made up of 14 amino acids. The CDR3 coding sequence is TGTGCCAGCAGTTACTCTGCAGGAACCTACGAGCAGTACTTC. It specifies CASSYSAGTYEQYF.

The V call is TRBV28, the J call TRBJ2-7; D gene ambiguous. V lost 2 bases and J 3 bases, leaving 8 bases between the germline ends. The CDR3 sequence is 13 residues long. CDR1 is MDHEN and CDR2 is SYDVKM in the germline V gene. The CDR3, as DNA: TGTGCCAGCAGTTTAGCTCAGGACTACGAGCAGTACTTC. Amino acids: CASSLAQDYEQYF.

The V call is TRBV7-2, the J call TRBJ2-1; TRBD2 matches 7 bases. CDR3 length equals 14 residues. The V gene end was trimmed by 5 bases and the J gene end by 3 bases; junction bases not matched to a gene: 4. Germline V gives CDR1 SGHTA, CDR2 FQGNSA. In DNA form, the CDR3 reads TGTGCCAGCAGCCCCACGGGGGGCTACAATGAGCAGTTCTTC. It translates to CASSPTGGYNEQFF.

The genes are TRBV4-1 and TRBJ1-1; 7 nucleotides line up with TRBD1. The length of the CDR3 is 15 residues. V lost 4 bases and J lost 2; bases outside the gene matches: 7. The germline CDR1 and CDR2 sequences are MGHRA and YSYEKL. CDR3 sequence: CASSRTGQQNTEAFF. CDR3 nucleotide sequence: TGCGCCAGCAGCCGTACGGGACAGCAAAACACTGAAGCTTTCTTT.

The chain combines TRBV20-1 with TRBJ2-7; TRBD2 matches at 9 bases. V shed 3 bases, J shed 2 bases, and the junction held 5 bases outside the gene matches. The CDR3 has 14 amino acids. Germline V CDR1 and CDR2: DFQATT, SNEGSKA (reference sequence). The CDR3 coding sequence is TGCAGTGCTAGTCGGACTAGCGTTACCTACGAGCAGTACTTC. It specifies CSASRTSVTYEQYF.

The J gene is TRBJ1-4, the V gene TRBV5-1; TRBD1 aligns across 8 bases. CDR3 length equals 15 residues. Trimming took 4 bases from V and 8 from J; bases not matched to a gene: 10. Germline V gene sequence: CDR1 SGHRS, CDR2 YFSETQ. The CDR3 here is CASSPGQGLREKLFF. CDR3 nucleotide sequence: TGCGCCAGCAGCCCCGGACAGGGTTTGAGGGAAAAACTGTTTTTT.

Turning to this clone: In the same sample, other DNA sequences code for this CDR3. V and J are TRBV20-1 and TRBJ1-2; D uncertain. V lost 2 bases to trimming and J lost 5 bases, with 6 bases between them. The CDR3 covers 11 residues. The germline gives CDR1 DFQATT, CDR2 SNEGSKA (reference sequence). DNA for the CDR3: TGCAGTGCTAGAAGGGTATATGGCTACACCTTC. This encodes CSARRVYGYTF.